The 13 T cell receptor beta chains below were found in one sample sequenced in a study of T cell responses to AZD1222 COVID-19 vaccine. Profiled with immunoSEQ multiplex PCR; TCRdb holds only in-frame clones, not every one. The sample contains approximately 150,000 clones, under 95% of which appear only once. The sample here was peripheral blood, taken 28 days after the second AZD1222 dose. The source of these receptors is an adult who received the AZD1222 COVID-19 vaccine.

V usage is TRBV5-4 and J usage is TRBJ2-1, with 10 bases fitting TRBD2. The CDR3 is made up of 16 amino acids. Per the germline V gene, CDR1 is SGHNT and CDR2 is YYREEE (reference sequence). V trimming: 4 bases; J trimming: 9 bases; junction bases outside the gene matches: 13. The DNA of the CDR3 is TGTGCCAGCAGCCATTCGGCGGGACTAGCGTTTGCTGAGCAGTTCTTC. Encoded protein: CASSHSAGLAFAEQFF.

The V call is TRBV5-1, the J call TRBJ1-3; 8 bases map to TRBD1. The CDR3 covers 15 residues. Germline lookup yields CDR1 SGHRS and CDR2 YFSETQ. V was clipped by 2 bases and J by 3 bases; unmatched bases: 4. In DNA form, the CDR3 reads TGCGCCAGCAGCTTAGGGACAGGAGGTGGAAACACCATATATTTT. Amino acid sequence: CASSLGTGGGNTIYF.

CDR3 sequence: CASSPWPGELFF. The CDR3 DNA reads TGTGCCAGTAGTCCCTGGCCCGGGGAGCTGTTTTTT. The chain carries TRBV19 and TRBJ2-2; D unresolved. Germline CDR1 reads LNHDA; CDR2 reads SQIVND (reference sequence). Trimming removed 5 bases at V and 6 bases at J, with 7 bases between. CDR3 size: 12 residues.

The chain recombines TRBV7-2 with TRBJ1-1; no clear D. The germline gives CDR1 SGHTA, CDR2 FQGNSA. The ends were cut back, 6 bases at V and 0 bases at J, with 8 bases in the middle. The CDR3 sequence is 13 residues long. The CDR3 spells CASSPHMNTEAFF. In nucleotides, the CDR3 is TGTGCCAGCAGTCCTCACATGAACACTGAAGCTTTCTTT.

The gene calls are TRBV19 and TRBJ2-1; 8 bases map to TRBD2. Trimming cost V 4 bases and J 6 bases; bases outside gene matches: 8. CDR3 size: 15 residues. Germline lookup yields CDR1 LNHDA and CDR2 SQIVND (reference sequence). The CDR3, as DNA: TGTGCCAGTAGTAGGCCGGGGGGGCGGGGCAATGAGCAGTTCTTC. This gives the protein CASSRPGGRGNEQFF.

V gene TRBV27 combines with J gene TRBJ1-1, with D unclear. The CDR3 has 13 residues. Germline V gene lookup returns CDR1 MNHEY and CDR2 SMNVEV (reference sequence). V was pared by 5 bases and J by 3 bases, with 10 bases between. This CDR3 is CASSLRVDTEAFF. The DNA for the CDR3 is TGTGCCAGCAGTCTCCGCGTGGACACTGAAGCTTTCTTT.

This chain joins TRBV19 and TRBJ1-1; TRBD1 aligns across 11 bases. CDR1 is LNHDA, CDR2 SQIVND, per germline (reference sequence). CDR3 length: 15 residues. Unmatched junction bases numbered 7, after V lost 5 bases and J lost 5 bases. The CDR3 nucleotides are TGTGCCAGTAGTTTAAGCGGGACAGGGGGTACTGAAGCTTTCTTT. This gives the protein CASSLSGTGGTEAFF.

The chain links TRBV6-5 to TRBJ1-2; tentative D call: TRBD1 (6 bases). Trimming pared 5 bases from V and 8 bases from J, leaving 21 bases between. The CDR3 is 15 amino acids. In germline, CDR1 is MNHEY, CDR2 SVGAGI. DNA for the CDR3: TGTGCCAGCAGTAGATTCCCCACAAACAGGGCCGGCTACACCTTC. Its protein product is CASSRFPTNRAGYTF.

V and J are TRBV5-1 and TRBJ1-2, with 7 positions matching TRBD1. The CDR3 is 14 amino acids. Looked up from germline, CDR1 is SGHRS and CDR2 is YFSETQ. Unmatched junction bases numbered 6, after V lost 0 bases and J lost 7 bases. CDR3 sequence reads: CASSLATGVGGYTF. As DNA, the CDR3 is TGCGCCAGCAGCTTGGCAACAGGGGTGGGTGGCTACACCTTC. The whole variable domain, filled in from reference TRBV5-1 and TRBJ1-2, reads KAGVTQTPRYLIKTRGQQVTLSCSPISGHRSVSWYQQTPGQGLQFLFEYFSETQRNKGNFPGRFSGRQFSNSRSEMNVSTLELGDSALYLCASSLATGVGGYTFGSGTRLTVV.

The J gene is TRBJ1-6, the V gene TRBV5-1; TRBD1 is a possible D gene (6 bases). V dropped 0 bases and J dropped 6 bases, with 10 bases sitting between them. CDR1 is SGHRS and CDR2 is YFSETQ in the germline V gene. This CDR3 comprises 15 residues. The CDR3 region is CASSLVGGSNSPLHF. The CDR3 coding sequence is TGCGCCAGCAGCTTGGTAGGGGGTAGTAATTCACCCCTCCACTTT.

The chain has TRBV10-2 and TRBJ1-1; possible D gene TRBD1, 6 bases. Trimming shortened V by 3 bases and J by 1 base, and 9 bases separated the two germline ends. This CDR3 region has 14 residues. CDR1 and CDR2 from the germline V gene are WSHSY and SAAADI. CDR3 sequence: CASSEGGRNTEAFF. The CDR3 DNA is TGCGCCAGCAGTGAAGGGGGGCGGAACACTGAAGCTTTCTTT.

This clone was seen a single time. The rearrangement uses TRBV11-3 and TRBJ2-1, with 14 bases lining up with TRBD2. This CDR3 comprises 17 residues. Germline CDR1 reads SGHNT; CDR2 reads YENEEA. The junction had 7 bases not matched to a gene; V was cut back by 4 bases and J by 5 bases. For the CDR3, the DNA is TGTGCCAGCAGCTCGCGACTAGCGGGGGGGCCGAACAATGAGCAGTTCTTC. Protein: CASSSRLAGGPNNEQFF.

The gene calls are TRBV25-1 and TRBJ2-4; D may correspond to TRBD1 or TRBD2 (6 bases each). This CDR3 contains 17 residues. Trimming took 2 bases from V and 1 from J, leaving 15 bases between them. Germline CDR1 and CDR2: MGHDK and SYGVNS. The CDR3 DNA reads as TGTGCCAGCAGTGAAACTGCGGGACATCGGGCCAAAAACATTCAGTACTTC. It specifies CASSETAGHRAKNIQYF.